This entry lists 20 T cell receptor beta chains sequenced from one sample in a study of CD4 T cells in relation to SARS-CoV-2 and coronaviruses. Assay: immunoSEQ multiplex PCR; the TCRdb copy retains only in-frame clones and omits some. The sample has about 40,000 clones, roughly 82% seen once; the top ten hold over 20%. Antigens for these TCRs are unknown. Sequences were obtained from memory CD4+ T cells from PBMCs, cultured in vitro. Receptors were obtained from an adult with COVID-19.

J is TRBJ1-2 and V is TRBV7-2; TRBD1 agrees at 8 bases. The CDR3 is 17 residues long. Germline trimming cut 1 base from V and 6 bases from J; bases unmatched to any gene: 13. CDR1 is SGHTA, CDR2 FQGNSA, per germline. CDR3 amino acids: CASSLGTGKSPGDGYTF. DNA for the CDR3: TGTGCCAGCAGCTTAGGGACAGGGAAGTCGCCGGGGGATGGCTACACCTTC.

V is TRBV30 and J is TRBJ1-2; tentative D call: TRBD1 (6 bases). The germline V and J ends were trimmed by 3 bases and 6 bases, with 17 bases remaining between them. The V gene's germline CDR1 is GTSNPN and CDR2 SVGIG (reference sequence). The CDR3 sequence is 14 residues long. The CDR3 here is CAWSPQTGVDGYTF. The CDR3 region has the DNA TGTGCCTGGAGCCCACAGACAGGAGTCGATGGCTACACCTTC.

The chain carries TRBV7-9 and TRBJ2-5, with D tentatively TRBD1 or TRBD2 (7 bases each). The CDR3 is 16 amino acids. The V gene's germline CDR1 is SEHNR and CDR2 FQNEAQ (reference sequence). Trimming removed 4 bases at V and 1 base at J, with 16 bases between. CDR3 DNA sequence: TGTGCCAGCAGCTCAGGGGGGGAGAGAAGCCAAGAGACCCAGTACTTC. Residues: CASSSGGERSQETQYF.

This clone qualifies as medium-sized (0.01 to 0.1%). V and J are TRBV28 and TRBJ2-7; 7 bases match TRBD2. The trim removed 4 bases at V and 6 bases at J, leaving 15 bases unmatched. This CDR3 spans 16 amino acids. Germline V gene lookup returns CDR1 MDHEN and CDR2 SYDVKM. In DNA form, the CDR3 reads TGTGCCAGCAGTTCCCTCGGAGGGAGGGGAGAGGGCGAGCAGTACTTC. This codes for CASSSLGGRGEGEQYF.

In this sample, this clone turned up once. This rearrangement joins TRBV24-1 to TRBJ2-5; D possibly matches TRBD1 or TRBD2 (5 bases each). V was shortened by 4 bases and J by 5 bases, with 13 bases between the two germline ends. Per germline, CDR1 KGHDR and CDR2 SFDVKD. This CDR3 is built from 14 residues. The CDR3 here is CATSDTDRGETQYF. In DNA, the CDR3 is TGTGCCACCAGTGACACCGACAGAGGGGAGACCCAGTACTTC.

This clone occurred a few times. Other DNA sequences from this sample encode an identical CDR3 as well. The chain combines TRBV9 with TRBJ1-3; D call uncertain. The CDR3 consists of 14 residues. Trimming took 2 bases from V and 0 from J, leaving 6 bases between them. CDR1 SGDLS and CDR2 YYNGEE come from the germline V gene. The DNA for the CDR3 is TGTGCCAGCAGCGTGACAAGCTCTGGAAACACCATATATTTT. The encoded protein is CASSVTSSGNTIYF.

Concerning this clone itself: One end of the junction varies from germline; a read error may be responsible. This chain links TRBV7-7 with TRBJ2-1, with D uncertain. The CDR3 length is 16 residues. The V gene's germline CDR1 is SSHAT and CDR2 FNYEAQ (reference sequence). The CDR3 nucleotides are TGTGCTAGCAGCCCCGGGCCCCGGAGCTCCTACAATGAGCAGTTCTTC. Protein: CASSPGPRSSYNEQFF.

The sample holds a few counts of this clone. The chain uses TRBV19 and TRBJ1-2; unclear D gene. Germline V lookup: CDR1 LNHDA, CDR2 SQIVND (reference sequence). V lost 0 bases to trimming and J lost 8 bases, with 10 bases between them. The CDR3 sequence is 13 residues long. CDR3 residues: CASSIDWEEGYTF. The CDR3 nucleotides read TGTGCCAGTAGTATAGATTGGGAAGAAGGCTACACCTTC.

The rearrangement joins TRBV5-1 to TRBJ2-3; 13 positions agree with TRBD2. V lost 4 bases, J lost 2 bases, and 10 bases stayed unmatched. Per the germline V gene, CDR1 is SGHRS and CDR2 is YFSETQ. CDR3 length: 18 amino acids. Here the CDR3 reads CASSGRTSGRPLTDTQYF. The CDR3 nucleotides are TGCGCCAGCAGCGGCCGGACTAGCGGGAGACCCCTCACAGATACGCAGTATTTT.

In its sample, this clone was seen a few times. V is TRBV7-9 and J is TRBJ2-1, with D possibly matching TRBD2 (5 bases). V was cut by 4 bases and J by 5 bases, with 21 bases left in between. This CDR3 has 17 residues. Germline V CDR1 and CDR2: SEHNR, FQNEAQ (reference sequence). CDR3 protein: CASSYRSRNSGNNEQFF. The CDR3 DNA reads TGTGCCAGCAGCTATCGATCGCGAAACTCGGGGAACAATGAGCAGTTCTTC.

The chain recombines TRBV10-3 with TRBJ1-5; D is undetermined. The germline V and J ends were trimmed by 1 base and 7 bases, with 8 bases remaining between them. The CDR3 extends over 13 amino acids. From germline, CDR1 is ENHRY and CDR2 SYGVKD. The CDR3 is CAISEWWGQPQHF. DNA for the CDR3: TGTGCCATCAGTGAGTGGTGGGGACAGCCCCAGCATTTT.

V usage is TRBV6-1 and J usage is TRBJ2-7, with 7 bases aligning to TRBD2. Trimming cost V 4 bases and J 2 bases; bases outside gene matches: 14. Germline assignment: CDR1 MNHNS and CDR2 SASEGT. CDR3 length equals 17 residues. The CDR3 region is CASSVFMVAGVAYEQYF. The CDR3 DNA reads TGTGCCAGCAGTGTTTTTATGGTGGCGGGGGTTGCCTACGAGCAGTACTTC.

The rearrangement joins TRBV7-9 to TRBJ1-4; D is unresolved. The V gene lost 5 bases and the J gene lost 4 bases, with 11 bases spanning the gap. The CDR3 is 14 residues long. Germline CDR1 SEHNR, CDR2 FQNEAQ (reference sequence). The CDR3 DNA reads as TGTGCCAGCAGCGCTACGGTAAATAATGAAAAACTGTTTTTT. Amino acids: CASSATVNNEKLFF.

Judged by abundance, this clone is medium-sized (0.01 to 0.1%). The rearrangement joins TRBV5-1 to TRBJ1-6; D not resolved. V lost 2 bases and J 7 bases, leaving 7 bases between the germline ends. Germline V gene lookup returns CDR1 SGHRS and CDR2 YFSETQ. The length of the CDR3 is 13 residues. Here the CDR3 DNA reads TGCGCCAGCAGCTTAGAGGAAAATTCACCCCTCCACTTT. Amino acid sequence: CASSLEENSPLHF.

The gene calls are TRBV27 and TRBJ2-2; 12 bases align to TRBD1. The CDR3 is made up of 18 amino acids. The V segment lost 8 bases and the J segment 7 bases; nucleotides outside the gene matches: 17. CDR1 is MNHEY, CDR2 SMNVEV, per germline (reference sequence). The CDR3 coding sequence is TGTGCCAGCGAGTTTCTGTTTGGGACAGGGGGCGTCCACGGGGAGCTGTTTTTT. Translation: CASEFLFGTGGVHGELFF.

V and J are TRBV6-6 and TRBJ2-7; TRBD1 aligns across 7 bases. CDR3 length: 15 residues. V gave up 5 bases and J gave up 3 bases; unmatched junction bases: 10. CDR1 and CDR2 (germline): MNHNY, SVGAGI (reference sequence). Here the CDR3 reads CASSIQGSAYYEQYF. The CDR3 DNA reads as TGTGCCAGCAGTATACAGGGGTCTGCCTACTACGAGCAGTACTTC.

V gene TRBV6-6 combines with J gene TRBJ2-3; no clear D. This CDR3 region has 14 residues. Germline assignment: CDR1 MNHNY and CDR2 SVGAGI (reference sequence). V shed 6 bases and J shed 10 bases, with 20 bases lying between them. The CDR3, as DNA: TGTGCCAGCAGCTACAACCGGCCCCCCCATCCGCAGTATTTT. Translation gives CASSYNRPPHPQYF.

The chain uses TRBV4-3 and TRBJ2-1, with 8 bases lining up with TRBD2. V trimming: 0 bases; J trimming: 3 bases; junction bases outside the gene matches: 10. This CDR3 region has 18 residues. CDR1 LGHNA and CDR2 YSLEER come from the germline V gene. In DNA, the CDR3 is TGCGCCAGCAGCCAAGATCAGCGGGCTAGCGGGTTCTACAATGAGCAGTTCTTC. This sequence encodes CASSQDQRASGFYNEQFF.

This chain connects TRBV6-1 to TRBJ1-4, with D possibly matching TRBD1 (5 bases). The CDR3 spans 16 residues. Germline V gene data show CDR1 as MNHNS and CDR2 as SASEGT. V was trimmed by 2 bases and J by 6 bases, leaving 16 bases between them. The CDR3 loop is CASSERGVNGDEKLFF. CDR3 bases: TGTGCCAGCAGTGAACGGGGGGTCAACGGGGATGAAAAACTGTTTTTT.

This clone appeared a single time. The chain links TRBV28 to TRBJ2-7; D may be TRBD2 (5 bases). V lost 3 bases to trimming and J lost 5 bases, with 17 bases between them. This CDR3 spans 15 amino acids. CDR1 is MDHEN, CDR2 SYDVKM, per germline. The CDR3 nucleotides are TGTGCCAGCAGTTTTCCTAGGACCGGGGTCGACGAGCAGTACTTC. Amino acid sequence: CASSFPRTGVDEQYF.